This T cell receptor (beta chain) derives from a study of cytomegalovirus exposure and HLA in healthy donors. Donors in the study were healthy people who gave bone marrow. This clone was picked up one time. Its specificity is unknown. It was with 60 Vbeta and 13 Jbeta primers that the PCR ran. This table comes from immunoSEQ multiplex PCR, and its TCRdb copy is limited to in-frame clones, with some not included. The sample lists roughly 160,000 clones; roughly 85% were seen once. The CDR3 consists of 13 residues. Trimming removed 5 bases at V and 2 bases at J, with 10 bases between. Looked up from germline, CDR1 is MNHNS and CDR2 is SASEGT. General study points: In a later analysis, compared with equally common non-associated chains, HLA-associated beta chains were more expanded.

Sequencing used PBMCs. The gene calls are TRBV6-1 and TRBJ2-7; possibly TRBD1 for D (6 bases). This sequence was found in a boy between 2 and 10 years old in good health and CMV-seronegative. The CDR3 DNA follows: TGTGCCAGCAGTACAGGGACCACCTACGAGCAGTACTTC. This gives the protein CASSTGTTYEQYF.